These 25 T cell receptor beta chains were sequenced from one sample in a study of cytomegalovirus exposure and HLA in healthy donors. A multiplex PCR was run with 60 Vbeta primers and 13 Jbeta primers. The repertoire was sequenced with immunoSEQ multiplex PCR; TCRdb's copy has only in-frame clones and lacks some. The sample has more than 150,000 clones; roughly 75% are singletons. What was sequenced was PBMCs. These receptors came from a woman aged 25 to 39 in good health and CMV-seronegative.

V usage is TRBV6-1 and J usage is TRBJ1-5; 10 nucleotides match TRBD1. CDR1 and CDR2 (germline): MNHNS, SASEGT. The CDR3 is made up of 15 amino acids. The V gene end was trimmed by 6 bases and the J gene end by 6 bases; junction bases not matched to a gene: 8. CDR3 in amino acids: CASRGRDRGSQPQHF. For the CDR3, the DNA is TGTGCCAGCAGGGGCCGGGACAGGGGCTCTCAGCCCCAGCATTTT.

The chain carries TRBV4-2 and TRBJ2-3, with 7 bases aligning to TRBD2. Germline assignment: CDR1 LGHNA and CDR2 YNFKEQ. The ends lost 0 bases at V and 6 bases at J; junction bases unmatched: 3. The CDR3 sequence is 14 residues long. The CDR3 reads CASSQEWGGDTQYF. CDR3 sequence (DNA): TGTGCCAGCAGCCAAGAATGGGGGGGGGATACGCAGTATTTT.

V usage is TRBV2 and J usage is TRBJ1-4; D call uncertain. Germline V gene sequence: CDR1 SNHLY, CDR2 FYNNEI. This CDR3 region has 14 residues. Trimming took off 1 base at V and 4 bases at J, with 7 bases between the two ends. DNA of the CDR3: TGTGCCAGCAGTGAAGGCGGACTTAATGAAAAACTGTTTTTT. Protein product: CASSEGGLNEKLFF.

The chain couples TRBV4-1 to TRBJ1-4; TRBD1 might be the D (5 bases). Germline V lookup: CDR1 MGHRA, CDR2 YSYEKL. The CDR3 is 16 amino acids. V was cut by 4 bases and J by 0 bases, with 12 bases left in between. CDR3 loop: CASSPRGRPTNEKLFF. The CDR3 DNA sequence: TGCGCCAGCAGCCCTCGGGGGAGACCAACTAATGAAAAACTGTTTTTT.

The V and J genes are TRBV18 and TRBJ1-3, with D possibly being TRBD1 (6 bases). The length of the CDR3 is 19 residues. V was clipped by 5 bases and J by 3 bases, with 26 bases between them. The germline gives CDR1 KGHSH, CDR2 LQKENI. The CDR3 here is CASSAHSMSTGSYGNTIYF. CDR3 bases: TGTGCCAGCTCAGCACACTCGATGTCGACAGGTTCATATGGAAACACCATATATTTT.

CDR3 amino acids: CASSRGQGRDTQYF. The CDR3 nucleotides read TGTGCCAGCAGCCGGGGACAGGGAAGGGATACGCAGTATTTT. This chain uses TRBV5-4 with TRBJ2-3, with 9 bases aligning to TRBD1. The CDR3 length is 14 residues. V was pared by 4 bases and J by 6 bases, with 6 bases of the junction left unmatched. Germline CDR1 is SGHNT and CDR2 is YYREEE (reference sequence).

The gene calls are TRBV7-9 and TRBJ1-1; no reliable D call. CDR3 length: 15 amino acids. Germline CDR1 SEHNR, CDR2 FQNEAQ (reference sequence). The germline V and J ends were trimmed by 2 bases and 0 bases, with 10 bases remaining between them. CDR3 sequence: CASSLIGALNTEAFF. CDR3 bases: TGTGCCAGCAGCTTAATCGGTGCCCTGAACACTGAAGCTTTCTTT. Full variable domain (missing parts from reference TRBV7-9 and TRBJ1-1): DTGVSQNPRHKITKRGQNVTFRCDPISEHNRLYWYRQTLGQGPEFLTYFQNEAQLEKSRLLSDRFSAERPKGSFSTLEIQRTEQGDSAMYLCASSLIGALNTEAFFGQGTRLTVV.

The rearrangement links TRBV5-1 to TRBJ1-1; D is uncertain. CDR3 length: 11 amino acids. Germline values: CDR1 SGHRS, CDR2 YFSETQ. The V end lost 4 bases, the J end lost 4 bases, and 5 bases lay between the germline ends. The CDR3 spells CASSPGTEAFF. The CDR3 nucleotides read TGCGCCAGCAGCCCGGGCACTGAAGCTTTCTTT.

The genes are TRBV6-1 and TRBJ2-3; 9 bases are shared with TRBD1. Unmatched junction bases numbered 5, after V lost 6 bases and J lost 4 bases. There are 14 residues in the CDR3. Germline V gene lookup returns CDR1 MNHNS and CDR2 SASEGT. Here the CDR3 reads CASSLRQGADTQYF. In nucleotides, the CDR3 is TGTGCCAGCAGCCTACGACAGGGGGCAGATACGCAGTATTTT.

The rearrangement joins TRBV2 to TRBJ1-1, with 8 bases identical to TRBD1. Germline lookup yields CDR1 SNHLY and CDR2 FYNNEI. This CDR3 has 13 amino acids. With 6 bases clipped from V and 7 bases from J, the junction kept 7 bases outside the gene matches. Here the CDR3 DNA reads TGTGCCAGCAGCGCCGGGACAGGAGTTGAAGCTTTCTTT. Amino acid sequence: CASSAGTGVEAFF.

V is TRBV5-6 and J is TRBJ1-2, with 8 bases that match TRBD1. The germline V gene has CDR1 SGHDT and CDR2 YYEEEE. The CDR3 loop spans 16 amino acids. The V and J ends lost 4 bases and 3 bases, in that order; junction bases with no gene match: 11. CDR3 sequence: CASSPRRTGFDYGYTF. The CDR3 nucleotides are TGTGCCAGCAGCCCTCGCCGGACAGGGTTTGACTATGGCTACACCTTC.

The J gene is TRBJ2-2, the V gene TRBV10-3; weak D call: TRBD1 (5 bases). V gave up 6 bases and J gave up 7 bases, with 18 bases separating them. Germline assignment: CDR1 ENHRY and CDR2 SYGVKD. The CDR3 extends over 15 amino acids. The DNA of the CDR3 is TGTGCCATCAGCAGGGAACTCAGAAAAAACGGGGAGCTGTTTTTT. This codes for CAISRELRKNGELFF.

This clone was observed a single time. CDR3 sequence reads: CATSRDKRNSPLHF. Written as DNA, the CDR3 is TGTGCCACCAGCAGAGATAAACGGAATTCACCCCTCCACTTT. The V and J genes are TRBV15 and TRBJ1-6, with D unclear. Trimming cost V 0 bases and J 7 bases, with 7 bases left between them. CDR1 is LNHNV, CDR2 YYDKDF, per germline (reference sequence). The CDR3 totals 14 residues.

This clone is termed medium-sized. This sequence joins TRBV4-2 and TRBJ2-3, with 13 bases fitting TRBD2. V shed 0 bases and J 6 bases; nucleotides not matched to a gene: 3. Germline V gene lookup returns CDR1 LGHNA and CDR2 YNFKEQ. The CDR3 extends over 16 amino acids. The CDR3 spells CASSQEPTSGGDTQYF. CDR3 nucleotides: TGTGCCAGCAGCCAAGAACCGACTAGCGGGGGGGATACGCAGTATTTT.

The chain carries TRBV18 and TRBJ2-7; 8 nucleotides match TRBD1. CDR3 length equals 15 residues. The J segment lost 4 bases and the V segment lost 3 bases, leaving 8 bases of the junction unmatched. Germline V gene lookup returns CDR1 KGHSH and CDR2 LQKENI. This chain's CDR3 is CASSPEQGGAYEQYF. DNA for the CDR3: TGTGCCAGCTCACCCGAACAGGGGGGAGCTTACGAGCAGTACTTC. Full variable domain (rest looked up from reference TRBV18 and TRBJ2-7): NAGVMQNPRHLVRRRGQEARLRCSPMKGHSHVYWYRQLPEEGLKFMVYLQKENIIDESGMPKERFSAEFPKEGPSILRIQQVVRGDSAAYFCASSPEQGGAYEQYFGPGTRLTVT.

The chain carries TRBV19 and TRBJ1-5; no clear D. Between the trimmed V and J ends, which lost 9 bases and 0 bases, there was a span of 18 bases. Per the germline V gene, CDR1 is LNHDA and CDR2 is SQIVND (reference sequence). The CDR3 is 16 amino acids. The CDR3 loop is CASNPRPGNSNQPQHF. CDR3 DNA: TGTGCCAGCAACCCCCGTCCGGGTAATAGCAATCAGCCCCAGCATTTT.

CDR3 protein: CASSLRQGTYNEQFF. The DNA of the CDR3 is TGTGCCAGCAGTTTACGACAGGGAACCTACAATGAGCAGTTCTTC. The chain combines TRBV27 with TRBJ2-1; 7 bases line up with TRBD1. Germline V lookup: CDR1 MNHEY, CDR2 SMNVEV (reference sequence). There are 15 residues in the CDR3. After removal of 2 bases from V and 2 bases from J, the junction contained 3 bases not matched to a gene.

The CDR3: CASSSSDGGGGEQYF. As DNA, the CDR3 is TGTGCCAGCAGCTCTTCAGACGGCGGGGGGGGAGAGCAGTACTTC. This chain joins TRBV7-3 and TRBJ2-7, with 9 bases aligning to TRBD2. The length of the CDR3 is 15 residues. J gave up 7 bases and V 4 bases, and 11 bases lay outside the gene matches. Germline values: CDR1 SGHTA, CDR2 FQGTGA.

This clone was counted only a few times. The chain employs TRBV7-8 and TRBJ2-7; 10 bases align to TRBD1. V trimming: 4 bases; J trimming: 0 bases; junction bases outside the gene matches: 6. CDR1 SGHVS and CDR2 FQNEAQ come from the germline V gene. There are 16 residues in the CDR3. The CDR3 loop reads CASSSRGQGHSYEQYF. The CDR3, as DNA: TGTGCCAGCAGCTCACGGGGACAGGGGCACTCCTACGAGCAGTACTTC.

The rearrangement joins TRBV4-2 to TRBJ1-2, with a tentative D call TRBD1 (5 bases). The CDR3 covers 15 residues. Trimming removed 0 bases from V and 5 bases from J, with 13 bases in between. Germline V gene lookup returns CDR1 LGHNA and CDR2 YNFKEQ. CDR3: CASSQDLGGTYGYTF. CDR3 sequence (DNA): TGTGCCAGCAGCCAAGATCTGGGAGGGACTTATGGCTACACCTTC.

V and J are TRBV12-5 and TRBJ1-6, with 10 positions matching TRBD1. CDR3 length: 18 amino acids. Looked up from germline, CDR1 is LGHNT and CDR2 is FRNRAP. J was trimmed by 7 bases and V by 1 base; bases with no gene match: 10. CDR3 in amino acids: CASGLAKRQGARNSPLHF. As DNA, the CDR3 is TGTGCTAGTGGTTTGGCCAAGAGACAGGGGGCAAGAAATTCACCCCTCCACTTT. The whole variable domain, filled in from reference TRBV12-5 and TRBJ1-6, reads DARVTQTPRHKVTEMGQEVTMRCQPILGHNTVFWYRQTMMQGLELLAYFRNRAPLDDSGMPKDRFSAEMPDATLATLKIQPSEPRDSAVYFCASGLAKRQGARNSPLHFGNGTRLTVT.

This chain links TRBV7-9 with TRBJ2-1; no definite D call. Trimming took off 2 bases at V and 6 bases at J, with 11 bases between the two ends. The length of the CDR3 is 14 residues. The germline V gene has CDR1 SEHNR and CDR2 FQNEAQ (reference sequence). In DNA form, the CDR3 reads TGTGCCAGCAGCTTAATTACCCGAGTCAATGAGCAGTTCTTC. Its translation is CASSLITRVNEQFF.

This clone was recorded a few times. DNA for the CDR3: TGTGCCAGCTCACCCTACAGGGGAGTTAGCAATCAGCCCCAGCATTTT. Translated, it gives CASSPYRGVSNQPQHF. The genes are TRBV18 and TRBJ1-5, with TRBD1 identical over 7 bases. Germline CDR1 is KGHSH and CDR2 is LQKENI. Germline trimming cut 3 bases from V and 0 bases from J; bases unmatched to any gene: 5. This CDR3 comprises 16 residues.

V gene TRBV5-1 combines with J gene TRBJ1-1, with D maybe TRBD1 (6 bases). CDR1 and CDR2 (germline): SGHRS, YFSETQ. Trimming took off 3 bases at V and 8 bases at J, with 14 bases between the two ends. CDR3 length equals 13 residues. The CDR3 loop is CASSSGQIPEAFF. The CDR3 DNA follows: TGCGCCAGCAGCTCTGGACAGATCCCCGAAGCTTTCTTT.

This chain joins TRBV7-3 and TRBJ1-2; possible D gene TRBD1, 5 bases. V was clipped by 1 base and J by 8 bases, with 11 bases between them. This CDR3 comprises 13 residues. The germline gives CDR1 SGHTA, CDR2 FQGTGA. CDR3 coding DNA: TGTGCCAGCAGCTTAATGGGGGGTGAGGGCTACACCTTC. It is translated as CASSLMGGEGYTF.